The rows below give T cell receptor beta chains drawn from one sample of a study of post-analysis software for immune sequencing data. MiXCR, run by TCRdb on the PCR reads, gives a single entry per CDR3 protein. The repertoire holds approximately 730,000 distinct CDR3 sequences, with around 42% as singletons. Material: blood. Source of these receptors: a girl between 5 and 17 years old with multiple sclerosis. The CDR3 runs from the conserved cysteine through the conserved F or W. Fields, in order: CDR3 length, D gene, clone size, V gene, J gene, CDR3 protein, CDR3 DNA. The D gene is left open where the match is weak. Clone size is stated in some rows and not others, as once, few, many or a class when expanded.

len: 16
d_gene: TRBD2
abundance: NA
v_gene: TRBV28
j_gene: TRBJ2-7
CDR3aa: CASSLGTSGKPYEQYF
CDR3nt: TGTGCCAGCAGTTTAGGGACTAGCGGGAAACCCTACGAGCAGTACTTC

len: 15
d_gene: NA
abundance: few
v_gene: TRBV6-6
j_gene: TRBJ2-3
CDR3aa: CASSRPEGNTDTQYF
CDR3nt: TGTGCCAGCAGCCGCCCAGAGGGGAACACAGATACGCAGTATTTT

len: 14
d_gene: NA
abundance: NA
v_gene: TRBV10-3
j_gene: TRBJ2-1
CDR3aa: CAISGVGGTMSPFF
CDR3nt: TGTGCCATCAGTGGCGTTGGCGGTACAATGAGTCCGTTCTTC

len: 14
d_gene: TRBD1
abundance: NA
v_gene: TRBV12-3/TRBV12-4
j_gene: TRBJ2-5
CDR3aa: CASSSGTGIGTQYF
CDR3nt: TGTGCCAGCAGTTCCGGGACAGGGATCGGGACCCAGTACTTC

len: 14
d_gene: NA
abundance: NA
v_gene: TRBV6-1
j_gene: TRBJ2-5
CDR3aa: CASSADSFQETQYF
CDR3nt: TGTGCCAGCAGTGCGGACAGCTTTCAAGAGACCCAGTACTTC

len: 12
d_gene: TRBD2
abundance: NA
v_gene: TRBV29-1
j_gene: TRBJ2-5
CDR3aa: CSGGTSGETQYF
CDR3nt: TGCAGCGGTGGGACTAGCGGAGAGACCCAGTACTTC

len: 14
d_gene: TRBD2
abundance: NA
v_gene: TRBV6-2/TRBV6-3
j_gene: TRBJ2-7
CDR3aa: CASSRAGVLNEQYF
CDR3nt: TGTGCCAGCAGTCGGGCGGGAGTACTCAACGAGCAGTACTTC

len: 18
d_gene: TRBD1
abundance: NA
v_gene: TRBV25-1
j_gene: TRBJ2-2
CDR3aa: CASSPLDRASGITGELFF
CDR3nt: TGTGCCAGCAGTCCCCTCGACAGGGCATCGGGGATCACCGGGGAGCTGTTTTTT

len: 12
d_gene: NA
abundance: NA
v_gene: TRBV7-8
j_gene: TRBJ2-1
CDR3aa: CANSQTNREQFF
CDR3nt: TGTGCCAACAGCCAAACGAATAGGGAGCAGTTCTTC

len: 14
d_gene: NA
abundance: many
v_gene: TRBV20-1
j_gene: TRBJ2-3
CDR3aa: CSARGGASTDTQYF
CDR3nt: TGCAGTGCTAGAGGGGGGGCTAGCACAGATACGCAGTATTTT

len: 14
d_gene: NA
abundance: few
v_gene: TRBV10-3
j_gene: TRBJ2-5
CDR3aa: CAISVGGLQETQYF
CDR3nt: TGTGCCATCAGTGTTGGGGGACTCCAAGAGACCCAGTACTTC

len: 13
d_gene: TRBD2
abundance: NA
v_gene: TRBV20-1
j_gene: TRBJ2-3
CDR3aa: CSVAERDPGTQYF
CDR3nt: TGCAGTGTCGCTGAGCGGGACCCAGGTACGCAGTATTTT

len: 14
d_gene: NA
abundance: NA
v_gene: TRBV13
j_gene: TRBJ2-5
CDR3aa: CASSLRSPQETQYF
CDR3nt: TGTGCCAGCAGCTTACGCAGTCCGCAAGAGACCCAGTACTTC

len: 15
d_gene: NA
abundance: NA
v_gene: TRBV5-1
j_gene: TRBJ2-7
CDR3aa: CASSFETSGVYEQYF
CDR3nt: TGCGCCAGCAGCTTTGAGACTAGTGGGGTCTACGAGCAGTACTTC

len: 11
d_gene: NA
abundance: NA
v_gene: TRBV27
j_gene: TRBJ1-2
CDR3aa: CASSPGQGLTF
CDR3nt: TGTGCCAGCAGTCCTGGGCAGGGGCTCACCTTC

len: 16
d_gene: NA
abundance: few
v_gene: TRBV20-1
j_gene: TRBJ2-1
CDR3aa: CSACRDPPEAYNEQFF
CDR3nt: TGCAGTGCTTGCAGAGACCCTCCGGAGGCCTACAATGAGCAGTTCTTC

len: 16
d_gene: TRBD1
abundance: NA
v_gene: TRBV12-3/TRBV12-4
j_gene: TRBJ1-1
CDR3aa: CASRVRQGRVNTEAFF
CDR3nt: TGTGCCAGCAGAGTCAGACAGGGTCGGGTGAACACTGAAGCTTTCTTT

len: 13
d_gene: NA
abundance: NA
v_gene: TRBV28
j_gene: TRBJ2-6
CDR3aa: CASRDPGANVLTF
CDR3nt: TGTGCCAGCAGGGACCCTGGGGCCAACGTCCTGACTTTC

len: 13
d_gene: TRBD2
abundance: few
v_gene: TRBV20-1
j_gene: TRBJ2-5
CDR3aa: CSALGLGEETQYF
CDR3nt: TGCAGTGCTCTTGGACTAGGGGAAGAGACCCAGTACTTC

len: 15
d_gene: TRBD2
abundance: NA
v_gene: TRBV28
j_gene: TRBJ2-3
CDR3aa: CASSTERGFTDTQYF
CDR3nt: TGTGCCAGCAGTACCGAGCGGGGCTTCACAGATACGCAGTATTTT

len: 15
d_gene: TRBD2
abundance: NA
v_gene: TRBV29-1
j_gene: TRBJ2-3
CDR3aa: CSVVPSGRAPDTQYF
CDR3nt: TGCAGCGTTGTCCCTAGCGGGAGGGCCCCAGATACGCAGTATTTT

len: 15
d_gene: TRBD1
abundance: few
v_gene: TRBV19
j_gene: TRBJ1-2
CDR3aa: CASSTQQGTLYGYTF
CDR3nt: TGTGCCAGTAGTACCCAACAGGGGACCCTATATGGCTACACCTTC

len: 15
d_gene: NA
abundance: NA
v_gene: TRBV5-4
j_gene: TRBJ1-2
CDR3aa: CASSWNPGDNYGYTF
CDR3nt: TGTGCCAGCTCATGGAACCCAGGAGACAACTATGGCTACACCTTC

len: 11
d_gene: NA
abundance: NA
v_gene: TRBV6-1
j_gene: TRBJ1-1
CDR3aa: CASSAYTEAFF
CDR3nt: TGTGCCAGCAGTGCGTACACTGAAGCTTTCTTT

len: 15
d_gene: TRBD2
abundance: NA
v_gene: TRBV4-2
j_gene: TRBJ2-7
CDR3aa: CASSQRTSGSDEQYF
CDR3nt: TGTGCCAGCAGCCAGAGGACTAGCGGGAGTGACGAGCAGTACTTC

len: 15
d_gene: NA
abundance: few
v_gene: TRBV7-8
j_gene: TRBJ2-7
CDR3aa: CASSLAGTKWGEQYF
CDR3nt: TGTGCCAGCAGCTTAGCCGGGACCAAATGGGGCGAGCAGTACTTC

len: 18
d_gene: TRBD2
abundance: NA
v_gene: TRBV5-5
j_gene: TRBJ2-1
CDR3aa: CASSLSPAGGRLGNEQFF
CDR3nt: TGTGCCAGCAGCTTGTCCCCAGCGGGAGGGCGTCTAGGGAATGAGCAGTTCTTC

len: 14
d_gene: TRBD1
abundance: few
v_gene: TRBV5-1
j_gene: TRBJ2-5
CDR3aa: CASSLEGARETQYF
CDR3nt: TGCGCCAGCAGCTTGGAGGGGGCGCGGGAGACCCAGTACTTC

len: 16
d_gene: TRBD2
abundance: few
v_gene: TRBV24-1
j_gene: TRBJ2-1
CDR3aa: CATSDPAGDRDNEQFF
CDR3nt: TGTGCCACCAGTGACCCAGCGGGAGACCGGGACAATGAGCAGTTCTTC

len: 16
d_gene: TRBD2
abundance: few
v_gene: TRBV20-1
j_gene: TRBJ2-3
CDR3aa: CSVQAGTSDNIDTQYF
CDR3nt: TGCAGTGTCCAAGCCGGGACTAGCGATAATATCGATACGCAGTATTTT

len: 15
d_gene: NA
abundance: NA
v_gene: TRBV20-1
j_gene: TRBJ2-3
CDR3aa: CSARDQFGNTDTQYF
CDR3nt: TGCAGTGCTAGAGATCAGTTCGGGAACACAGATACGCAGTATTTT

len: 16
d_gene: NA
abundance: many
v_gene: TRBV7-2
j_gene: TRBJ2-5
CDR3aa: CASSPLGRVTQETQYF
CDR3nt: TGTGCCAGCAGCCCCCTGGGGAGAGTGACTCAAGAGACCCAGTACTTC

len: 18
d_gene: TRBD2
abundance: few
v_gene: TRBV10-2
j_gene: TRBJ2-1
CDR3aa: CASSGLAGESVPRNEQFF
CDR3nt: TGCGCCAGCAGTGGGCTAGCGGGAGAGAGTGTCCCTAGAAATGAGCAGTTCTTC

len: 14
d_gene: NA
abundance: few
v_gene: TRBV12-3/TRBV12-4
j_gene: TRBJ1-1
CDR3aa: CAVPRGAKNTEAFF
CDR3nt: TGTGCCGTGCCGAGGGGCGCGAAGAACACTGAAGCTTTCTTT